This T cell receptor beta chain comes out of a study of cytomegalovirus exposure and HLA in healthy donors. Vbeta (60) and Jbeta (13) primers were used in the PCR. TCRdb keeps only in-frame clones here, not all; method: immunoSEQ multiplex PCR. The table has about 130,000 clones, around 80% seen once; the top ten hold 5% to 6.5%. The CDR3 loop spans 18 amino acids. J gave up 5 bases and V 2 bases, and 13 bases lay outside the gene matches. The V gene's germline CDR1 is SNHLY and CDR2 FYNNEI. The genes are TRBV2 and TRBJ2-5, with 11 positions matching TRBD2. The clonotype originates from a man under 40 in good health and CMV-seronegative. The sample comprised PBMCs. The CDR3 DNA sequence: TGTGCCAGCAGTGAAAGGGGGGCGACTAGCGGGGCTGGGGAGACCCAGTACTTC. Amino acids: CASSERGATSGAGETQYF.